This T cell receptor (beta chain) comes out of a study of blood T cell repertoires in COVID-19. TCRdb's table, derived via immunoSEQ multiplex PCR, lists solely in-frame clones and lacks some. This sample yields approximately 440,000 clones, of which 87% are seen a single time; around 0.64% belongs to the top ten. The germline V gene has CDR1 GTSNPN and CDR2 SVGIG (reference sequence). CDR3 length equals 13 residues. J was trimmed by 7 bases and V by 3 bases; bases with no gene match: 8. V and J are TRBV30 and TRBJ2-7, with 8 bases identical to TRBD1. The material sequenced was PBMCs or T cells enriched from blood (not recorded which). The receptor's source is a woman between 18 and 30 years old who had recovered from COVID-19. CDR3 residues: CAWRVQGVKEQYF. Written as DNA, the CDR3 is TGTGCCTGGAGGGTACAGGGGGTAAAGGAGCAGTACTTC.